A single sample gave rise to the 14 T cell receptor beta chains below, sequenced in a study of CD8+ T cells in alopecia areata. RNA extraction and reverse transcription yielded cDNA as sequencing template. Sequencing was performed with immunoSEQ multiplex PCR; in TCRdb, only in-frame clones are kept and a portion is missing. The sample holds roughly 120,000 clones, and no clone turns up only once. Sequences were obtained from lesional skin. Every receptor here comes from a C3H/HeJ mouse with alopecia areata. The strain's MHC type: H2-k.

Concerning this clone itself: Mouse gene names and germline throughout. The missing CDR3 end, 4 residues past where the read stops, is filled in from the germline J gene. The chain uses TRBV13-3 and TRBJ1-2; D may be TRBD1 (5 bases). CDR1 is NNHDY and CDR2 is SYVADS in the germline V gene. The ends were cut back, 4 bases at V and 1 base at J, with 8 bases in the middle. The CDR3 loop spans 13 amino acids. The CDR3 loop reads CASSFRVNSDYTF. Partial CDR3 DNA: TGTGCCAGCAGTTTCAGGGTAAACTCC.

For this clone: Each gene name is a mouse one. CDR3 DNA (partial): TGCACCTGCAGTGCAGTCAAGACAAAATCCAACGAA. Residues: CTCSAVKTKSNE. The complete CDR3 reads CTCSAVKTKSNERLFF. The chain couples TRBV1 to TRBJ1-4; D not certain. The observed sequence ends 4 residues before the CDR3 terminus, with the missing tail filled in from the germline J gene. V was trimmed by 1 base and J by 2 bases, leaving 11 bases between them. This CDR3 is 16 amino acids long. CDR1 and CDR2 from the germline V gene are NSQYPW and LRSPGD (reference sequence).

This clone was seen only a few times. The gene names here belong to mouse. The DNA ends 4 residues before the CDR3 does, and the rest of the CDR3 is filled in from the germline J gene. The gene calls are TRBV13-3 and TRBJ1-1; TRBD1 agrees at 7 bases. This CDR3 contains 14 residues. Germline V gene data show CDR1 as NNHDY and CDR2 as SYVADS. Germline trimming cut 4 bases from V and 3 bases from J; bases unmatched to any gene: 6. CDR3 protein: CASSLQGRDTEVFF. The sequenced CDR3 bases are TGTGCCAGCAGTTTACAGGGGAGGGACACA.

To note about this clone: Gene names and germline refer to mouse. The missing CDR3 end, 4 residues past where the read stops, is filled in from the germline J gene. The same CDR3 can be traced to other DNA sequences in this sample. The chain has TRBV1 and TRBJ2-1; 8 nucleotides align to TRBD1. The CDR3 consists of 16 residues. Germline CDR1 and CDR2: NSQYPW and LRSPGD (reference sequence). V shed 0 bases and J 3 bases; nucleotides not matched to a gene: 4. This CDR3 is CTCSAERTGGYAEQFF. The sequenced CDR3 bases are TGCACCTGCAGTGCAGAGAGAACAGGGGGCTATGCT. The entire variable domain, with the rest obtained from reference TRBV1 and TRBJ2-1, is as follows: VTLLEQNPRWRLVPRGQAVNLRCILKNSQYPWMSWYQQDLQKQLQWLFTLRSPGDKEVKSLPGADYLATRVTDTELRLQVANMSQGRTLYCTCSAERTGGYAEQFFGPGTRLTVL.

This clone was observed a few times. Gene names are mouse gene names. The observed sequence ends 4 residues before the CDR3 terminus, with the missing tail filled in from the germline J gene. The chain has TRBV19 and TRBJ2-1; TRBD2 aligns across 10 bases. V gave up 5 bases and J gave up 6 bases; unmatched junction bases: 8. This CDR3 is 15 amino acids long. The germline V gene encodes CDR1 FNHDT and CDR2 SITEND (reference sequence). CDR3 amino acids: CASRPPGGALAEQFF. Incomplete CDR3 DNA: TGTGCCAGCAGGCCCCCTGGGGGGGCGCTTGCT. Drawing the rest from reference TRBV19 and TRBJ2-1, the complete variable domain is GGIITQTPKFLIGQEGQKLTLKCQQNFNHDTMYWYRQDSGKGLRLIYYSITENDLQKGDLSEGYDASREKKSSFSLTVTSAQKNEMAVFLCASRPPGGALAEQFFGPGTRLTVL.

This clone turned up a few times. All gene names here are mouse names. Incomplete CDR3 DNA: TGTGCCAGCAGTGAGCCCCGACAGATTAACACA. It specifies CASSEPRQINT. The entire CDR3 is CASSEPRQINTEVFF. The chain employs TRBV13-3 and TRBJ1-1; possible D gene TRBD1, 5 bases. Read coverage stops 4 residues before the CDR3 terminus; the germline J gene supplies the remainder. The CDR3 has 15 residues. Per the germline V gene, CDR1 is NNHDY and CDR2 is SYVADS. Trimming took off 2 bases at V and 2 bases at J, with 13 bases between the two ends.

In this sample, this clone turned up a few times. All gene names here are mouse names. The read halts 4 residues ahead of the CDR3 end, with the missing end drawn from the germline J gene. The V and J genes are TRBV17 and TRBJ2-1; 10 positions match TRBD2. The CDR3 has 15 residues. Germline V gene sequence: CDR1 MNHDT, CDR2 YYDKIL. Unmatched junction bases numbered 4, after V lost 3 bases and J lost 5 bases. The CDR3 sequence: CASSSWGGADAEQFF. Partial CDR3 DNA: TGTGCTAGCAGTAGCTGGGGGGGCGCGGATGCT. The full variable domain, its missing parts supplied by reference TRBV17 and TRBJ2-1, is DTTVKQNPRYKLARVGKPVNLICSQTMNHDTMYWYQKKPNQAPKLLLFYYDKILNREADTFEKFQSSRPNNSFCSLYIGSAGLEYSAMYLCASSSWGGADAEQFFGPGTRLTVL.

This clone turned up a few times. Gene and germline names: mouse. Read coverage stops 4 residues before the CDR3 terminus; the germline J gene supplies the remainder. The chain uses TRBV1 and TRBJ1-1, with 10 bases aligning to TRBD1. V trimming: 5 bases; J trimming: 1 base; junction bases outside the gene matches: 4. Germline CDR1 NSQYPW, CDR2 LRSPGD (reference sequence). This CDR3 contains 15 residues. The part of the CDR3 DNA that was read is TGCACCTGCAGTTTCCGGGACAGGGGAAACACA. This translates into CTCSFRDRGNT. The full CDR3 sequence reads CTCSFRDRGNTEVFF.

Worth noting for this clone: These gene names are mouse names. The read ends 4 residues before the CDR3 terminus; that terminus is restored from the germline J gene. The gene calls are TRBV13-3 and TRBJ2-5; 8 bases line up with TRBD2. CDR1 is NNHDY, CDR2 SYVADS, per germline. This CDR3 comprises 15 residues. The sequenced part of the CDR3 DNA is TGTGCCAGCAGTGATGTGAGGGGGGGCGCAGAC. Protein: CASSDVRGGAD. The full CDR3 sequence reads CASSDVRGGADTQYF.

Points on this clone: Mouse names are used for the genes. The CDR3 goes on 4 residues after the read ends, and that part is filled in from the germline J gene. The chain is built from TRBV13-1 and TRBJ1-2; D remains unclear. Germline V CDR1 and CDR2: NSHNY, SYGAGN. There are 14 residues in the CDR3. V was trimmed by 2 bases and J by 2 bases, leaving 10 bases between them. Partial CDR3 DNA: TGTGCCAGCAGTGAACGGCGAGGGAACTCC. This gives the protein CASSERRGNS. The whole CDR3 protein is CASSERRGNSDYTF.

Regarding this clone: Gene and germline names: mouse. Read coverage stops 4 residues before the CDR3 terminus; the germline J gene supplies the remainder. This sequence joins TRBV13-3 and TRBJ1-4; D not resolved. Trimming took 0 bases from V and 2 from J, leaving 5 bases between them. Germline V gene data show CDR1 as NNHDY and CDR2 as SYVADS. The CDR3 loop spans 14 amino acids. The CDR3 protein is CASSDGRSNERLFF. The sequenced CDR3 bases are TGTGCCAGCAGTGATGGCAGGTCCAACGAA.

Concerning this clone: Germline and genes: mouse. The read halts 4 residues ahead of the CDR3 end, with the missing end drawn from the germline J gene. The rearrangement links TRBV1 to TRBJ2-7; a weak D match, TRBD2 (6 bases). CDR3 length equals 16 residues. CDR1 NSQYPW and CDR2 LRSPGD come from the germline V gene (reference sequence). The CDR3 bases that were read are TGCACCTGCAGTGCAGTGGAGCCGGGACTTCTTTAT. Amino acids: CTCSAVEPGLLY. The whole CDR3 protein is CTCSAVEPGLLYEQYF.

This clone was counted a few times. At residue 14, the TCRdb amino acid sequence and the translated nucleotide sequence differ, so the protein here is the DNA translation. These gene names are mouse names. The CDR3 end is not reached by the read, which stops 3 residues before it; the germline J gene fills it in. The chain joins TRBV19 to TRBJ1-3; 12 nucleotides align to TRBD1. The CDR3 sequence is 17 residues long. Germline trimming cut 0 bases from V and 7 bases from J; bases unmatched to any gene: 8. Germline V gives CDR1 FNHDT, CDR2 SITEND (reference sequence). The CDR3 sequence is CASSIAGQGADGNTLYF. The CDR3 bases that were read are TGTGCCAGCAGTATAGCGGGACAGGGGGCGGATGGGAATACG. The full variable domain, completed using reference TRBV19 and TRBJ1-3, is GGIITQTPKFLIGQEGQKLTLKCQQNFNHDTMYWYRQDSGKGLRLIYYSITENDLQKGDLSEGYDASREKKSSFSLTVTSAQKNEMAVFLCASSIAGQGADGNTLYFGEGSRLIVV.

This clone showed up many times. Mouse germline and gene names are used. The read stops 4 residues short of the end of the CDR3; the missing end is completed from the germline J gene. This sequence joins TRBV13-3 and TRBJ2-1, with D hard to call. The V end lost 1 base, the J end lost 0 bases, and 8 bases lay between the germline ends. Germline-derived CDR1 and CDR2 are NNHDY and SYVADS. The CDR3 loop spans 15 amino acids. The DNA read from the CDR3 is TGTGCCAGCAGTGATACAGCCCCTAACTATGCT. Translation gives CASSDTAPNYA. The whole CDR3 sequence reads CASSDTAPNYAEQFF.